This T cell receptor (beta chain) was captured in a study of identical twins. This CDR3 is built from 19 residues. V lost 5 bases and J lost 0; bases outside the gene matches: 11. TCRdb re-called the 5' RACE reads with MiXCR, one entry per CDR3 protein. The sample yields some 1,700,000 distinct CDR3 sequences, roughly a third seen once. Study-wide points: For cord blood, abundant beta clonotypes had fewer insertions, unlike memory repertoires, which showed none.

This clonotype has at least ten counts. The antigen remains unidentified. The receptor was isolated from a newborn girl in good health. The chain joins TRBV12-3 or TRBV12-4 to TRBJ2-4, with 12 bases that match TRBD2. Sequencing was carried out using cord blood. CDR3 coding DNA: TGTGCCAGCAGTGACCCAGCCGGGACTAGCGGGCTAGCCAAAAACATTCAGTACTTC. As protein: CASSDPAGTSGLAKNIQYF.